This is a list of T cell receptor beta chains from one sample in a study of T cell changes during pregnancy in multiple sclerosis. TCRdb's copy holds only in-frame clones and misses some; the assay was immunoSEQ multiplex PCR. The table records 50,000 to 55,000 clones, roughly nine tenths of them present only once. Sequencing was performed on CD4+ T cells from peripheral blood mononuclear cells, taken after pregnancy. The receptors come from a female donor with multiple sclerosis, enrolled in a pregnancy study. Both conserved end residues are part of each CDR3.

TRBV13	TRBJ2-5	CASSPPRGGPNQETQYF
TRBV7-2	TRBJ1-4	CASSLNSAGGTEKLFF
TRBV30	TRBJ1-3	CAWSGVGAQGNTIYF
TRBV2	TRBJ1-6	CASREEPLPSSPLHF
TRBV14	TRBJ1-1	CASSQNRGQYTEAFF
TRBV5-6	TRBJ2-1	CASSLMMGAGEQFF
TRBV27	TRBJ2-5	CASSKIAGSPVETQYF
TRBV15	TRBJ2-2	CATSRGTGRDTGELFF
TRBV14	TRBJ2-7	CASSQDWTREQYF
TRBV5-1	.	CASRWTSGSYEQYF
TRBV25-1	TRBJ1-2	CASSDGGHGYTF
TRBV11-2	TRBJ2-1	CASSSVRGGEQFF
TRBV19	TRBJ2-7	CASTPGAGGYEQYF
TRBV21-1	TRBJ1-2	CASSGAGPYGYTF
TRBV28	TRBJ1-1	CASILNTEAFF
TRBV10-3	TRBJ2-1	CAIRDRKSANEQFF
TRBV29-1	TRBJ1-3	CSVVGGASGNTIYF
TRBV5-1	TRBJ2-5	CASSLEQRGRGSQYF
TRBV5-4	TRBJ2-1	CASSPGSQPSSEQFF
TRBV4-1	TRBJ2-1	CASSHGTGGFNEQFF
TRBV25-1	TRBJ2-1	CASSVGEMPYNEQFF
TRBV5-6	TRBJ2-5	CASSLAGRGQETQYF
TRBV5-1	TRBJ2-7	CASSLGFSGREMLYEQYF
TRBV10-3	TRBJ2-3	CAISRTESTDTQYF
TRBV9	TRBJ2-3	CASNSGMTTDTQYF
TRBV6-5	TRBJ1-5	CASSYASRTGGQPQHF
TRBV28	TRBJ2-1	CASRERLINEQFF
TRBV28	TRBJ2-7	CASRLSGGSEQYF
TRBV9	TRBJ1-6	CASGGSNNSPLHF
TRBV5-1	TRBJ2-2	CASSLVGRGITGELFF
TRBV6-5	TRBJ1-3	CASSYGGSGNTIYF
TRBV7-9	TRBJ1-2	CASSPGTGGSYGYTF
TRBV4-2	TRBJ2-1	CASSQRSRRDRGLFYNEQFF